Sequencing of this TCR beta chain was carried out in a study of regulatory T cells in long-lasting Graves disease. General observations from the study: Peripheral blood, not thyroid tissue, was the sole material studied. Relative to newly diagnosed Graves' patients, persistent ones had lower TCR diversity. Persistent disease showed a preference for TRBV28, TRBJ1-2 and TRBJ2-5.

This clonotype was counted a few times. As yet, its antigen is unknown. The TCR beta library used iRepertoire HTBI primers with Arm-PCR amplification of CDR3. TCRdb re-derived calls from the multiplex PCR reads in MiXCR, one entry per CDR3 protein. The sample carries some 330,000 distinct CDR3 sequences, about 23% recorded once. Time point meaning: persistent/refractory GD, antithyroid drugs over 5 years with positive TRAb. Scientists built the TCR library using RNA that was extracted from PBMCs. J was trimmed by 7 bases and V by 7 bases; bases with no gene match: 9. The CDR3 length is 17 residues. CDR1 and CDR2 from the germline V gene are ENHRY and SYGVKD.

The genes are TRBV10-3 and TRBJ2-2, with 16 bases fitting TRBD2. The TCR was taken from a woman aged 40 to 49 with Graves disease. Sequencing used peripheral blood mononuclear cells (PBMCs), obtained when the disease was refractory, from a patient treated with antithyroid drugs. This chain's CDR3 is CAIKPGLAGGPFGELFF. CDR3 DNA: TGTGCCATCAAGCCGGGACTAGCGGGAGGGCCGTTCGGGGAGCTGTTTTTT.